The source of this TCR beta chain is a study of cytomegalovirus exposure and HLA in healthy donors. Study background: In an earlier analysis, 117 million unique TCR beta sequences were found from approximately 190 million T cells.

The PCR contained 60 Vbeta and 13 Jbeta primers. TCRdb keeps only in-frame clones here, not all; method: immunoSEQ multiplex PCR. The sample carries about 200,000 clones, around 75% recorded once. V was clipped by 5 bases and J by 6 bases; unmatched bases: 9. The CDR3 is 14 residues long. Germline CDR1 is SGHNT and CDR2 is YENEEA. The sample consisted of PBMCs. The receptor comes from a male donor in good health and CMV-seropositive. This chain joins TRBV11-3 and TRBJ2-5; 7 nucleotides match TRBD1. The CDR3 is CASSPTGEWQTQYF. DNA for the CDR3: TGTGCCAGCAGCCCCACAGGGGAGTGGCAGACCCAGTACTTC. Together with reference TRBV11-3 and TRBJ2-5, the CDR3 gives the full variable domain: EAGVVQSPRYKIIEKKQPVAFWCNPISGHNTLYWYLQNLGQGPELLIRYENEEAVDDSQLPKDRFSAERLKGVDSTLKIQPAELGDSAVYLCASSPTGEWQTQYFGPGTRLLVL.